These 28 T cell receptor beta chains were sequenced from one sample in a study of regulatory T cells in long-lasting Graves disease. Time point in this sample: newly diagnosed GD, antithyroid drugs for less than 3 months. PBMC RNA was the source of the TCR library. Assembly of TCR beta libraries relied on iRepertoire HTBI primers together with Arm-PCR of CDR3 regions. TCRdb reprocessed the multiplex PCR reads via MiXCR and lists one record per CDR3 protein. The repertoire has around 420,000 distinct CDR3 sequences, about 15% of them found once; the top ten carry under 9%. This sample was shared with a second study, whose subject was T cells in Graves' hyperthyroidism and ophthalmopathy.

The sample consisted of peripheral blood mononuclear cells (PBMCs), taken at new diagnosis, from a patient treated with antithyroid drugs. Receptor source: a woman between 35 and 50 years old with Graves disease.

In its sample, this clonotype was seen many times. The rearrangement uses TRBV28 and TRBJ2-5, with D possibly matching TRBD1 (6 bases). The V end was cut by 5 bases, the J end by 5 bases, with 9 bases between. This CDR3 is built from 12 residues. The germline V gene has CDR1 MDHEN and CDR2 SYDVKM. In DNA, the CDR3 is TGTGCCAGCAGTCACAGGGAGGAGACCCAGTACTTC. This translates into CASSHREETQYF.

The chain uses TRBV29-1 and TRBJ2-1; tentative D call: TRBD1 (6 bases). The CDR3 is 12 amino acids. CDR1 is SQVTM, CDR2 ANQGSEA, per germline. V lost 7 bases and J lost 6, with 13 bases in between. The DNA of the CDR3 is TGCAGCGCCACACCGGACAGCAATGAGCAGTTCTTC. Amino acid sequence: CSATPDSNEQFF.

This clonotype was seen many times. This chain joins TRBV20-1 and TRBJ2-4, with D tentatively TRBD1 (6 bases). Germline V gene sequence: CDR1 DFQATT, CDR2 SNEGSKA (reference sequence). Trimming removed 0 bases from V and 6 bases from J, with 15 bases in between. This CDR3 has 15 residues. Here the CDR3 DNA reads TGCAGTGCTAGAGAGGCCAGGGGTTCTGTAAACATTCAGTACTTC. Amino acid sequence: CSAREARGSVNIQYF.

This clonotype was picked up many times. The V gene is TRBV29-1, the J gene TRBJ2-7, with 8 bases lining up with TRBD2. The CDR3 totals 14 residues. Germline CDR1 reads SQVTM; CDR2 reads ANQGSEA. V lost 1 base to trimming and J lost 5 bases; unmatched junction nucleotides: 7. The CDR3 sequence is CSVEVISGINEQYF. The CDR3 DNA is TGCAGCGTTGAAGTTATTAGCGGGATAAACGAGCAGTACTTC.

V is TRBV20-1 and J is TRBJ2-1; 13 bases agree with TRBD2. CDR1 and CDR2 (germline): DFQATT, SNEGSKA (reference sequence). This CDR3 is 15 amino acids long. V trimming: 6 bases; J trimming: 7 bases; junction bases outside the gene matches: 9. CDR3 bases: TGCAGTGCACGGACTAGCGGGAGAGGCCTGAATGAGCAGTTCTTC. Translation gives CSARTSGRGLNEQFF.

This clonotype has ten or more counts. J is TRBJ2-1 and V is TRBV5-1; D is perhaps TRBD2 (5 bases). Germline V gene lookup returns CDR1 SGHRS and CDR2 YFSETQ. CDR3 size: 14 residues. Trimming shortened V by 3 bases and J by 1 base, and 8 bases separated the two germline ends. CDR3 sequence: CASSWELSYNEQFF. In DNA form, the CDR3 reads TGCGCCAGCAGCTGGGAGCTTTCCTACAATGAGCAGTTCTTC.

This clonotype was counted many times. This sequence joins TRBV12-3 or TRBV12-4 and TRBJ1-2; D may be TRBD1 (6 bases). The V end was cut by 6 bases, the J end by 2 bases, with 13 bases between. CDR3 length equals 14 residues. CDR3 in amino acids: CASSRGGGNYGYTF. CDR3 in DNA: TGTGCCAGCAGCCGCGGGGGGGGCAACTATGGCTACACCTTC.

This rearrangement joins TRBV28 to TRBJ1-5, with D tentatively TRBD1 (5 bases). Germline-derived CDR1 and CDR2 are MDHEN and SYDVKM. V lost 7 bases to trimming and J lost 0 bases, with 7 bases between them. The CDR3 spans 13 residues. This chain's CDR3 is CASMGDSNQPQHF. CDR3 in DNA: TGTGCCAGCATGGGGGATAGCAATCAGCCCCAGCATTTT. Complete variable domain (other parts from reference TRBV28 and TRBJ1-5): DVKVTQSSRYLVKRTGEKVFLECVQDMDHENMFWYRQDPGLGLRLIYFSYDVKMKEKGDIPEGYSVSREKKERFSLILESASTNQTSMYLCASMGDSNQPQHFGDGTRLSIL.

This chain links TRBV12-3 or TRBV12-4 with TRBJ1-1, with a tentative D call TRBD1 (5 bases). CDR3 length: 14 amino acids. The ends were cut back, 7 bases at V and 5 bases at J, with 17 bases in the middle. This CDR3 reads CASTSNWGKTEAFF. The CDR3 DNA reads TGTGCCAGCACCTCAAACTGGGGGAAAACTGAAGCTTTCTTT.

This clonotype was detected many times. The chain joins TRBV28 to TRBJ1-2; D possibly corresponds to TRBD1 (5 bases). The V end was cut by 5 bases, the J end by 4 bases, with 14 bases between. Germline V gene sequence: CDR1 MDHEN, CDR2 SYDVKM. This CDR3 is 14 amino acids long. DNA of the CDR3: TGTGCCAGCAGTCCACTGGACGGGGGCTATGGCTACACCTTC. It yields the protein CASSPLDGGYGYTF.

Many counts were recorded for this clonotype. The chain uses TRBV14 and TRBJ1-4; 10 positions match TRBD1. This CDR3 comprises 15 residues. Germline V lookup: CDR1 SGHDN, CDR2 FVKESK. The V segment lost 4 bases and the J segment 6 bases; nucleotides outside the gene matches: 5. Here the CDR3 DNA reads TGTGCCAGCAGCCCCATAGACAGGGGGCATGAAAAACTGTTTTTT. Protein: CASSPIDRGHEKLFF. Using reference TRBV14 and TRBJ1-4 for the parts outside the CDR3, the full variable domain is EAGVTQFPSHSVIEKGQTVTLRCDPISGHDNLYWYRRVMGKEIKFLLHFVKESKQDESGMPNNRFLAERTGGTYSTLKVQPAELEDSGVYFCASSPIDRGHEKLFFGSGTQLSVL.

In its sample, this clonotype was seen a few times. The V gene is TRBV19, the J gene TRBJ2-3, with 12 nucleotides matching TRBD2. This CDR3 region has 15 residues. V dropped 5 bases and J dropped 8; count of bases not matched to a gene: 8. Looked up from germline, CDR1 is LNHDA and CDR2 is SQIVND (reference sequence). For the CDR3, the DNA is TGTGCCAGTAGTGGGGGACTAGCGGGCGCAGGTACGCAGTATTTT. Protein sequence: CASSGGLAGAGTQYF.

This clonotype was detected ten times or more. The J gene is TRBJ2-1, the V gene TRBV27; possibly TRBD2 for D (6 bases). Trimming cost V 2 bases and J 3 bases, with 11 bases left between them. The CDR3 has 15 amino acids. Per germline, CDR1 MNHEY and CDR2 SMNVEV (reference sequence). The CDR3 bases are TGTGCCAGCAGTTTACAAAGCGGGTTCTACAATGAGCAGTTCTTC. Translation gives CASSLQSGFYNEQFF.

This clonotype was found a few times. The rearrangement links TRBV30 to TRBJ1-5; a possible D gene is TRBD1 (5 bases). V was shortened by 3 bases and J by 6 bases, with 9 bases between the two germline ends. Germline-derived CDR1 and CDR2 are GTSNPN and SVGIG (reference sequence). This CDR3 spans 12 amino acids. The CDR3 sequence: CAWSEGIQPQHF. For the CDR3, the DNA is TGTGCCTGGAGCGAGGGGATTCAGCCCCAGCATTTT.

This chain uses TRBV2 with TRBJ2-7, with 8 bases lining up with TRBD1. CDR3 length equals 14 residues. Trimming took 7 bases from V and 5 from J; bases not matched to a gene: 10. Germline lookup yields CDR1 SNHLY and CDR2 FYNNEI. This CDR3 reads CASTGTGGSNEQYF. In nucleotides, the CDR3 is TGTGCCAGCACCGGGACAGGTGGTTCCAACGAGCAGTACTTC.

The V gene is TRBV28, the J gene TRBJ2-7, with TRBD1 as a possible D gene (5 bases). V lost 7 bases to trimming and J lost 4 bases, with 14 bases between them. Germline-derived CDR1 and CDR2 are MDHEN and SYDVKM. The CDR3 sequence is 13 residues long. CDR3 amino acids: CASKGPLDYEQYF. The CDR3 bases are TGTGCCAGCAAGGGGCCACTCGATTACGAGCAGTACTTC.

This clonotype came up many times. V is TRBV6-5 and J is TRBJ2-7, with 8 bases identical to TRBD1. J was trimmed by 2 bases and V by 2 bases; bases with no gene match: 11. Per the germline V gene, CDR1 is MNHEY and CDR2 is SVGAGI. The CDR3 extends over 17 amino acids. CDR3 sequence reads: CASSYEMKGTGTYEQYF. As DNA, the CDR3 is TGTGCCAGCAGTTACGAGATGAAGGGGACAGGAACCTACGAGCAGTACTTC.

This clonotype appeared many times. The CDR3 sequence: CASSIRAGDVREQYF. The CDR3 coding sequence is TGTGCCAGCAGTATCCGAGCGGGAGACGTGCGCGAGCAGTACTTC. The V and J genes are TRBV6-1 and TRBJ2-7; 8 bases are shared with TRBD2. The germline CDR1 and CDR2 sequences are MNHNS and SASEGT. V lost 5 bases and J lost 6; bases outside the gene matches: 12. This CDR3 has 15 amino acids.

Worth noting for this clonotype: A much larger clone is a single base away; this may be a read error. The chain uses TRBV12-3 or TRBV12-4 and TRBJ2-7, with D tentatively TRBD1 or TRBD2 (5 bases each). There are 13 residues in the CDR3. Trimming took 11 bases from V and 3 from J, leaving 17 bases between them. The DNA of the CDR3 is TGTGCCGCCCAGAGGGGACCAAACTACGAGCAGTACTTC. Its protein product is CAAQRGPNYEQYF.

This clonotype occurred many times. The gene calls are TRBV12-3 or TRBV12-4 and TRBJ1-4; D gene ambiguous. There are 14 residues in the CDR3. Trimming pared 5 bases from V and 5 bases from J, leaving 12 bases between. Here the CDR3 DNA reads TGTGCCAGCAGTCGTTCCGGGGAAAATGAAAAACTGTTTTTT. This gives the protein CASSRSGENEKLFF.

V and J are TRBV20-1 and TRBJ2-1; maybe TRBD2 (5 bases). Germline V gives CDR1 DFQATT, CDR2 SNEGSKA (reference sequence). This CDR3 region has 11 residues. The V end was cut by 7 bases, the J end by 9 bases, with 13 bases between. The CDR3 region has the DNA TGCAGTGTTCCTGACGCGGGTGAGCAGTTCTTC. It specifies CSVPDAGEQFF.

V usage is TRBV9 and J usage is TRBJ2-6; D gene ambiguous. The CDR3 spans 16 residues. Germline-derived CDR1 and CDR2 are SGDLS and YYNGEE. V lost 0 bases to trimming and J lost 0 bases, with 7 bases between them. Written as DNA, the CDR3 is TGTGCCAGCAGCGTAGAGGAAATCTCTGGGGCCAACGTCCTGACTTTC. This encodes CASSVEEISGANVLTF.

This clonotype was found many times. This rearrangement joins TRBV28 to TRBJ2-5; 13 positions agree with TRBD2. Germline CDR1 MDHEN, CDR2 SYDVKM. With V trimmed by 4 bases and J by 5 bases, 4 bases remained unmatched. The length of the CDR3 is 15 residues. The CDR3 region is CASSSGTSGIETQYF. The CDR3 nucleotides are TGTGCCAGCAGTTCCGGGACTAGCGGGATCGAGACCCAGTACTTC.

This clonotype was detected many times. This chain connects TRBV9 to TRBJ2-1; possible D gene TRBD2, 5 bases. V was trimmed by 0 bases and J by 6 bases, leaving 7 bases between them. The CDR3 covers 13 residues. Germline V CDR1 and CDR2: SGDLS, YYNGEE. The CDR3: CASSVDGGNEQFF. Written as DNA, the CDR3 is TGTGCCAGCAGCGTAGATGGAGGCAATGAGCAGTTCTTC.

This clonotype was seen at least ten times. The V call is TRBV27, the J call TRBJ2-7; 13 positions agree with TRBD2. J lost 5 bases, V lost 4 bases, and 2 bases had no gene match. Germline CDR1 reads MNHEY; CDR2 reads SMNVEV (reference sequence). The CDR3 is 14 residues long. CDR3 nucleotide sequence: TGTGCCAGCAGTTCCGGGACTAGCGGGGACGAGCAGTACTTC. This gives the protein CASSSGTSGDEQYF.

This clonotype was seen at least ten times. The J gene is TRBJ2-2, the V gene TRBV29-1, with TRBD1 as a possible D gene (5 bases). The V gene lost 3 bases and the J gene lost 4 bases, with 12 bases spanning the gap. Germline V gene data show CDR1 as SQVTM and CDR2 as ANQGSEA. This CDR3 comprises 14 residues. CDR3 DNA: TGCAGCGTTGACCAGGGTCGCGGCACCGGGGAGCTGTTTTTT. It translates to CSVDQGRGTGELFF.

This clonotype has ten or more counts. The chain links TRBV12-3 or TRBV12-4 to TRBJ2-7; D is perhaps TRBD2 (6 bases). CDR3 length: 15 residues. The V end lost 4 bases, the J end lost 3 bases, and 16 bases lay between the germline ends. The CDR3 loop reads CASSWIAGSFYEQYF. In nucleotides, the CDR3 is TGTGCCAGCAGTTGGATTGCGGGGAGCTTCTACGAGCAGTACTTC.

This chain links TRBV9 with TRBJ2-2; 9 nucleotides align to TRBD2. In germline, CDR1 is SGDLS, CDR2 YYNGEE. The CDR3 has 15 amino acids. Trimming removed 4 bases from V and 5 bases from J; junction bases left unmatched: 6. The chain's CDR3 is CASSRSGSDTGELFF. DNA for the CDR3: TGTGCCAGCAGCCGTAGCGGGAGTGATACCGGGGAGCTGTTTTTT.